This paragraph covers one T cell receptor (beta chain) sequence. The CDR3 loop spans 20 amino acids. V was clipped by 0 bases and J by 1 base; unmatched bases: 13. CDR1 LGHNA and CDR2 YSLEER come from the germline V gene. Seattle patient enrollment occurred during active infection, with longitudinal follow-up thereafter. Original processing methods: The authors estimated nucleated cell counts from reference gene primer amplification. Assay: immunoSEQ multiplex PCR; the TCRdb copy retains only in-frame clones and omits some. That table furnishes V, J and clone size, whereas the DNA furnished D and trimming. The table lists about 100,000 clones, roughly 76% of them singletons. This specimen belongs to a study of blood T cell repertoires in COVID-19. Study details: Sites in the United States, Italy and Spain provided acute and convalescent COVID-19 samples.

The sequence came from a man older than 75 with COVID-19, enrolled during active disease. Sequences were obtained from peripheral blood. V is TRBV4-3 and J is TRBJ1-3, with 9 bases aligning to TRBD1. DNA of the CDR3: TGCGCCAGCAGCCAAGATAACGGACAGGGGAGTTCGGTTTCTGGAAACACCATATATTTT. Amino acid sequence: CASSQDNGQGSSVSGNTIYF.